Below are 14 T cell receptor beta chains sequenced from a single sample in a study of beta chain features in type 1 diabetes. Whole-study findings and limits: Moderate but significant shortening of TCRB CDR3s was recorded in all four CD4+ subsets from Type 1 diabetes patients.

These TCRs are of unknown antigen specificity. Sequencing targeted expressed TCRB transcripts, as all isolated RNA had been reverse transcribed. TCRdb's table, derived via immunoSEQ multiplex PCR, lists solely in-frame clones and lacks some. Found here are hundreds of thousands of clones, around 15% of them singletons; the top ten hold around 0.022%. The sequenced sample consisted of naive CD4+ T cells from blood. Every receptor here comes from a man aged 18 to 30 with type 1 diabetes.

The chain is built from TRBV28 and TRBJ2-1; the match to TRBD1 covers 8 bases. With V trimmed by 5 bases and J by 7 bases, 7 bases remained unmatched. This CDR3 comprises 14 residues. Germline values: CDR1 MDHEN, CDR2 SYDVKM. This CDR3 reads CASSPHQGANEQFF. The DNA for the CDR3 is TGTGCCAGCAGTCCGCATCAGGGGGCTAATGAGCAGTTCTTC.

The V and J genes are TRBV25-1 and TRBJ2-7, with a weak D call TRBD1 (6 bases). The CDR3 covers 15 residues. Germline V gene lookup returns CDR1 MGHDK and CDR2 SYGVNS. The V gene lost 3 bases and the J gene lost 3 bases, with 15 bases spanning the gap. CDR3 sequence (DNA): TGTGCCAGCAGTGATGCAGGGGAATCGGGCTACGAGCAGTACTTC. Its protein product is CASSDAGESGYEQYF.

This clone came up a few times. This sample includes further DNA sequences coding for the same CDR3. The gene calls are TRBV5-1 and TRBJ2-7, with D possibly matching TRBD2 (5 bases). The germline V and J ends were trimmed by 2 bases and 5 bases, with 5 bases remaining between them. The CDR3 extends over 11 amino acids. The germline V gene has CDR1 SGHRS and CDR2 YFSETQ. The CDR3 is CASSFGNEQYF. Here the CDR3 DNA reads TGCGCCAGCAGCTTCGGGAACGAGCAGTACTTC.

Details on this clone: Other DNA sequences in this sample translate to the same CDR3. The chain links TRBV9 to TRBJ2-5; D unresolved. Trimming took 0 bases from V and 1 from J, leaving 7 bases between them. Germline CDR1 and CDR2: SGDLS and YYNGEE. The CDR3 has 14 residues. The CDR3 DNA is TGTGCCAGCAGCGTAGGCGTCATCCAAGAGACCCAGTACTTC. Translating gives CASSVGVIQETQYF.

The V gene is TRBV18, the J gene TRBJ2-1; 10 positions match TRBD2. There are 16 residues in the CDR3. Trimming at V came to 3 bases and at J to 3 bases, leaving 5 bases not matched to a gene. Germline CDR1 KGHSH, CDR2 LQKENI. Written as DNA, the CDR3 is TGTGCCAGCTCACCGATAGCGGGGGGCGACTACAATGAGCAGTTCTTC. It yields the protein CASSPIAGGDYNEQFF.

The gene calls are TRBV28 and TRBJ1-2; the D gene is possibly TRBD1 (5 bases). V shed 8 bases and J shed 1 base, with 14 bases lying between them. CDR1 and CDR2 (germline): MDHEN, SYDVKM. CDR3 length: 14 amino acids. Here the CDR3 reads CASYGTGGNYGYTF. The CDR3 DNA is TGTGCCAGCTACGGGACGGGGGGTAACTATGGCTACACCTTC.

V and J are TRBV29-1 and TRBJ1-4, with unresolved D. The CDR3 runs to 12 residues. With 3 bases removed from V and 10 bases from J, the gap between germline ends came to 12 bases. Germline V gene sequence: CDR1 SQVTM, CDR2 ANQGSEA. The CDR3 spells CSVDGQDAKLFF. The DNA of the CDR3 is TGCAGCGTTGACGGCCAGGATGCAAAACTGTTTTTT.

The V and J genes are TRBV7-2 and TRBJ2-5; 10 bases line up with TRBD2. The CDR3 runs to 15 residues. Germline V gene lookup returns CDR1 SGHTA and CDR2 FQGNSA. V dropped 2 bases and J dropped 5; count of bases not matched to a gene: 5. In nucleotides, the CDR3 is TGTGCCAGCAGCTTATCCGGGACTAGCGTGGAGACCCAGTACTTC. It codes for CASSLSGTSVETQYF.

In this sample, this clone turned up a few times. The rearrangement uses TRBV30 and TRBJ1-1; TRBD1 might be the D (5 bases). The CDR3 loop spans 14 amino acids. Looked up from germline, CDR1 is GTSNPN and CDR2 is SVGIG (reference sequence). Trimming removed 8 bases from V and 3 bases from J, with 19 bases in between. The CDR3 DNA sequence: TGTGCCGCTCAACCCGGGGCGTCGGACACTGAAGCTTTCTTT. This gives the protein CAAQPGASDTEAFF.

This clone was observed a few times. The CDR3: CAISQVSSYEQYF. In DNA form, the CDR3 reads TGTGCCATCAGTCAGGTTAGCTCCTACGAGCAGTACTTC. This chain uses TRBV10-3 with TRBJ2-7; D gene uncertain. The CDR3 has 13 amino acids. The V gene's germline CDR1 is ENHRY and CDR2 SYGVKD. V lost 5 bases, J lost 0 bases, and 8 bases lay in between.

The chain carries TRBV6-1 and TRBJ2-7; D is undetermined. Trimming removed 7 bases from V and 4 bases from J, with 5 bases in between. The CDR3 has 10 residues. CDR1 and CDR2 (germline): MNHNS, SASEGT. CDR3 nucleotide sequence: TGTGCCAGCAACTCGTACGAGCAGTACTTC. The encoded protein is CASNSYEQYF.

This clone has a handful of counts. This rearrangement joins TRBV5-1 to TRBJ2-7, with TRBD2 as a possible D gene (5 bases). This CDR3 region has 15 residues. The ends were cut back, 0 bases at V and 5 bases at J, with 15 bases in the middle. Germline V CDR1 and CDR2: SGHRS, YFSETQ. In DNA form, the CDR3 reads TGCGCCAGCAGCTTGGGATCGCGAAACGGGGACGAGCAGTACTTC. This codes for CASSLGSRNGDEQYF. The full variable domain, with the rest looked up from reference TRBV5-1 and TRBJ2-7, is KAGVTQTPRYLIKTRGQQVTLSCSPISGHRSVSWYQQTPGQGLQFLFEYFSETQRNKGNFPGRFSGRQFSNSRSEMNVSTLELGDSALYLCASSLGSRNGDEQYFGPGTRLTVT.

The rearrangement links TRBV14 to TRBJ2-2; TRBD2 aligns across 7 bases. V gave up 6 bases and J gave up 2 bases; unmatched junction bases: 6. The length of the CDR3 is 15 residues. The germline V gene has CDR1 SGHDN and CDR2 FVKESK. For the CDR3, the DNA is TGTGCCAGCAGGCCCGGGACTATTAACACCGGGGAGCTGTTTTTT. Amino acid sequence: CASRPGTINTGELFF.

This clone was seen a handful of times. This chain uses TRBV25-1 with TRBJ2-1; D remains ambiguous. The CDR3 totals 11 residues. Trimming removed 6 bases at V and 6 bases at J, with 6 bases between. Germline loops: CDR1 MGHDK, CDR2 SYGVNS. CDR3 amino acids: CASRQLNEQFF. The CDR3 region has the DNA TGTGCCAGCAGGCAACTCAATGAGCAGTTCTTC.